Listed below are T cell receptor beta chains from one sample, sequenced in a study of Graves' ophthalmopathy and Graves' hyperthyroidism. TCRdb re-derived calls from the multiplex PCR reads in MiXCR, one entry per CDR3 protein. Here the sample spans approximately 210,000 distinct CDR3 sequences, just under 30% being singletons. Sample: peripheral blood. These TCRs come from a man aged 45-65 years with Graves' ophthalmopathy. CDR3s include the opening cysteine and the closing phenylalanine or tryptophan. A D gene is named only where the DNA matches it firmly.

J: TRBJ2-2
V: TRBV12-3/TRBV12-4
D: NA
CDR3: CASSSGQGATGELFF

J: TRBJ1-1
V: TRBV28
D: NA
CDR3: CASTSGYTEAFF

J: TRBJ2-5
V: TRBV19
D: NA
CDR3: CASSISGAGALGQETQYF

J: TRBJ2-5
V: TRBV28
D: NA
CDR3: CASSSEEVLAKTQYF

J: TRBJ1-2
V: TRBV6-5
D: NA
CDR3: CASSYSAGYYGYTF

J: TRBJ2-7
V: TRBV28
D: NA
CDR3: CASSPAQGQYF

J: TRBJ2-7
V: TRBV28
D: NA
CDR3: CASSFAEFISYEQYF

J: TRBJ1-1
V: TRBV7-9
D: NA
CDR3: CASSFFQDRNTEAFF

J: TRBJ2-7
V: TRBV15
D: NA
CDR3: CATSRETTSSYEQYF

J: TRBJ1-5
V: TRBV28
D: NA
CDR3: CASSPTGSGGSNQPQHF

J: TRBJ1-1
V: TRBV6-2/TRBV6-3
D: NA
CDR3: CASSREYPGAFF

J: TRBJ2-7
V: TRBV7-9
D: NA
CDR3: CASTADTLPYEQYF

J: TRBJ2-5
V: TRBV6-1
D: TRBD1
CDR3: CASSDGQGWETQYF

J: TRBJ2-2
V: TRBV19
D: NA
CDR3: CASRPTHGGPGELFF

J: TRBJ2-7
V: TRBV11-2
D: NA
CDR3: CASSSTGETGTYEQYF

J: TRBJ2-7
V: TRBV7-2
D: NA
CDR3: CASSYLTSREQYF

J: TRBJ2-7
V: TRBV6-5
D: TRBD1
CDR3: CASILDGTGEYEQYF

J: TRBJ1-1
V: TRBV19
D: TRBD1
CDR3: CASSSHRGYTEAFF

J: TRBJ2-5
V: TRBV29-1
D: NA
CDR3: CSVEIGLQETQYF

J: TRBJ1-1
V: TRBV19
D: NA
CDR3: CASREQGARGTEAFF

J: TRBJ2-2
V: TRBV27
D: NA
CDR3: CASSLRSQFGELFF

J: TRBJ1-2
V: TRBV5-1
D: NA
CDR3: CASSLQPTYGYTF

J: TRBJ2-7
V: TRBV12-5
D: TRBD1
CDR3: CASGQGTKDEQYF

J: TRBJ2-2
V: TRBV27
D: NA
CDR3: CASSKGFGELFF

J: TRBJ1-2
V: TRBV15
D: NA
CDR3: CATSESSIYGYTF

J: TRBJ2-5
V: TRBV19
D: NA
CDR3: CATEGETQYF

J: TRBJ2-4
V: TRBV28
D: NA
CDR3: CASSPRIAKNIQYF

J: TRBJ1-2
V: TRBV12-3/TRBV12-4
D: NA
CDR3: CASSEGTPSYGYTF

J: TRBJ1-5
V: TRBV12-3/TRBV12-4
D: NA
CDR3: CASCRANQPQHF

J: TRBJ1-5
V: TRBV6-5
D: NA
CDR3: CASRGPGQPQHF

J: TRBJ1-2
V: TRBV4-3
D: TRBD1
CDR3: CASSQADRDGYTF

J: TRBJ2-7
V: TRBV4-1
D: TRBD1
CDR3: CASSQVGTGDSYEQYF

J: TRBJ2-4
V: TRBV28
D: NA
CDR3: CASSFILALETGDIQYF

J: TRBJ2-7
V: TRBV5-1
D: TRBD1
CDR3: CASSLARDRANEQYF

J: TRBJ1-5
V: TRBV7-2
D: NA
CDR3: CASTRDTNQPQHF

J: TRBJ1-1
V: TRBV6-2/TRBV6-3
D: NA
CDR3: CASSLGWVRGRNTEAFF

J: TRBJ2-7
V: TRBV7-9
D: NA
CDR3: CASSFMEGGEQYF

J: TRBJ2-7
V: TRBV6-1
D: NA
CDR3: CASKQAYGTYEQYF

J: TRBJ2-7
V: TRBV4-3
D: NA
CDR3: CASSQEPRSDSPYEQYF

J: TRBJ1-1
V: TRBV7-2
D: TRBD1
CDR3: CASSRQGGAEAFF

J: TRBJ1-3
V: TRBV6-5
D: TRBD1
CDR3: CASSYQWTGDGNTIYF

J: TRBJ2-7
V: TRBV9
D: NA
CDR3: CASSSKGLSYEQYF

J: TRBJ2-5
V: TRBV5-6
D: NA
CDR3: CASSLRRELRETQYF

J: TRBJ2-5
V: TRBV2
D: NA
CDR3: CASSDSRRETQYF

J: TRBJ2-7
V: TRBV6-1
D: NA
CDR3: CASSVDAGQTYEQYF

J: TRBJ2-7
V: TRBV15
D: TRBD1
CDR3: CATSGGQGEGYEQYF

J: TRBJ2-7
V: TRBV7-2
D: NA
CDR3: CASSTHLSTSYEQYF

J: TRBJ2-7
V: TRBV11-2
D: NA
CDR3: CASSPPRAGEQYF

J: TRBJ1-6
V: TRBV15
D: NA
CDR3: CATRRPGSSYNSPLHF

J: TRBJ2-7
V: TRBV6-2/TRBV6-3
D: NA
CDR3: CASGRSYEQYF

J: TRBJ2-7
V: TRBV28
D: NA
CDR3: CASRRQGGPEQYF

J: TRBJ2-6
V: TRBV27
D: NA
CDR3: CASSFRVTSSGANVLTF

J: TRBJ2-2
V: TRBV6-1
D: NA
CDR3: CASSTQTGELFF

J: TRBJ1-1
V: TRBV29-1
D: NA
CDR3: CSVAGGWTEAFF

J: TRBJ1-1
V: TRBV7-9
D: NA
CDR3: CASSPAGDTEAFF

J: TRBJ2-2
V: TRBV12-3/TRBV12-4
D: NA
CDR3: CASSLGTRTAGELFF

J: TRBJ1-1
V: TRBV5-1
D: NA
CDR3: CASRAGMNTEAFF

J: TRBJ1-1
V: TRBV6-2/TRBV6-3
D: NA
CDR3: CASTVVQNTEAFF

J: TRBJ1-1
V: TRBV6-1
D: NA
CDR3: CASRKDSLPEAFF